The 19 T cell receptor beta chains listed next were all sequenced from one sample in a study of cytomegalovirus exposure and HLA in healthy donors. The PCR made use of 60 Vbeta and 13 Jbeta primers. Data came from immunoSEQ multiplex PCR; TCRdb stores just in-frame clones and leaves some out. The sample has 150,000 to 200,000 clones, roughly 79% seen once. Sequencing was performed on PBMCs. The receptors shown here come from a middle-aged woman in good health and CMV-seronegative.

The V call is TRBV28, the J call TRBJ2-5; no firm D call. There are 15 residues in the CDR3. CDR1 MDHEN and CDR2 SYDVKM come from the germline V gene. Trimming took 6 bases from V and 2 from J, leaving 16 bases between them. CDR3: CASSPPGAGQETQYF. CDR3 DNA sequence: TGTGCCAGCAGCCCCCCCGGAGCCGGGCAAGAGACCCAGTACTTC.

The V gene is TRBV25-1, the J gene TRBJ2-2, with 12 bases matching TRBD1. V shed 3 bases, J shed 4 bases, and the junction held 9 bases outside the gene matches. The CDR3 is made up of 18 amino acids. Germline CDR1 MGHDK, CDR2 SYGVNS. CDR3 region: CASSDPNPGQGATGELFF. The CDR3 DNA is TGTGCCAGCAGTGATCCCAACCCGGGACAGGGGGCCACCGGGGAGCTGTTTTTT.

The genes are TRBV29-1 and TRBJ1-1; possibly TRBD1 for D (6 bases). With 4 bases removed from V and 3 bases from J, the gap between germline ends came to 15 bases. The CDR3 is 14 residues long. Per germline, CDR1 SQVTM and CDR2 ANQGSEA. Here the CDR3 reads CSVARQGIHTEAFF. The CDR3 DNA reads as TGCAGCGTTGCGCGGCAGGGGATTCACACTGAAGCTTTCTTT.

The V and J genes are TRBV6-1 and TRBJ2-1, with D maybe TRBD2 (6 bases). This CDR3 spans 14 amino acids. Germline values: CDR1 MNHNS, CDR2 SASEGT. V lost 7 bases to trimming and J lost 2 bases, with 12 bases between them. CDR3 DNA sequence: TGTGCCAGCAAAGGAGGGCTCACCTACAATGAGCAGTTCTTC. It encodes CASKGGLTYNEQFF.

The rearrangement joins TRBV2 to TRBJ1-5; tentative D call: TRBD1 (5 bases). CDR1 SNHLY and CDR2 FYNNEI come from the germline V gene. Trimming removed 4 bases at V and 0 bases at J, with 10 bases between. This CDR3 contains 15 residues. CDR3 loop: CASSADILSNQPQHF. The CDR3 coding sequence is TGTGCCAGCAGTGCGGACATCCTTAGCAATCAGCCCCAGCATTTT.

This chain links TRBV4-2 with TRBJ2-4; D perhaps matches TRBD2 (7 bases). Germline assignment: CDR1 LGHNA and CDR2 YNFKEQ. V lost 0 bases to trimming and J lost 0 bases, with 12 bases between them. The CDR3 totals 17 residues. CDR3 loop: CASSQEGGALAKNIQYF. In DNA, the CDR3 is TGTGCCAGCAGCCAAGAGGGGGGGGCCCTAGCCAAAAACATTCAGTACTTC.

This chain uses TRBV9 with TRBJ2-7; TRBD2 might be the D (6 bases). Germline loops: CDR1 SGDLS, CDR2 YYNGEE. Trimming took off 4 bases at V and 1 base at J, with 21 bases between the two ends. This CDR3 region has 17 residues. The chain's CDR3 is CASSPGTRSVGSYEQYF. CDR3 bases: TGTGCCAGCAGCCCCGGGACTCGGTCCGTGGGGTCCTACGAGCAGTACTTC.

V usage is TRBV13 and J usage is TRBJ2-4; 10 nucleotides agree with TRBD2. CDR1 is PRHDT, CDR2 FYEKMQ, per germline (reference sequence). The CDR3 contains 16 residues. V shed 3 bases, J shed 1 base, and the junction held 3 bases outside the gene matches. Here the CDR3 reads CASSFQAGGAKNIQYF. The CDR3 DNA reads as TGTGCCAGCAGCTTCCAAGCGGGAGGGGCCAAAAACATTCAGTACTTC.

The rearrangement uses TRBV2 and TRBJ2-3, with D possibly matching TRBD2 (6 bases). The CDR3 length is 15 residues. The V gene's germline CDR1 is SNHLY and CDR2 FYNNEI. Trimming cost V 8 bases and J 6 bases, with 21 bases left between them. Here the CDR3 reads CASGGSSVSRDTQYF. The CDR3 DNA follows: TGTGCCAGCGGAGGCTCTAGCGTCAGCCGGGATACGCAGTATTTT.

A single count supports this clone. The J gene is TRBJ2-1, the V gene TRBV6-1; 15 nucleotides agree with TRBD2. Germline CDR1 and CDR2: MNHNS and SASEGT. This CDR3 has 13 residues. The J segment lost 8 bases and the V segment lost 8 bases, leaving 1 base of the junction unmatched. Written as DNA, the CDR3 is TGTGCCAGCCGGACTAGCGGGGGGGATGAGCAGTTCTTC. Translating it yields CASRTSGGDEQFF.

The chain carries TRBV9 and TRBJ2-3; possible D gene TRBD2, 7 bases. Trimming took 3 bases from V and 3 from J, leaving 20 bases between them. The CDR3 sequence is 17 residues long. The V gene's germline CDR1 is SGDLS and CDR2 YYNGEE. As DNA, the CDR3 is TGTGCCAGCAGCGCCAGGAGAGGGGGGCGGGAGACAGATACGCAGTATTTT. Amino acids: CASSARRGGRETDTQYF.

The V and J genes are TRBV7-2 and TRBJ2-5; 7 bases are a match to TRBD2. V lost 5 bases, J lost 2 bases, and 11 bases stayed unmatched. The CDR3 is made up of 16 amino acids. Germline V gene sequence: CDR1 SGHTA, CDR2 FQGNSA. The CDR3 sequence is CASSLGVAGIQETQYF. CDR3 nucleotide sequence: TGTGCCAGCAGCCTGGGGGTAGCGGGCATACAAGAGACCCAGTACTTC.

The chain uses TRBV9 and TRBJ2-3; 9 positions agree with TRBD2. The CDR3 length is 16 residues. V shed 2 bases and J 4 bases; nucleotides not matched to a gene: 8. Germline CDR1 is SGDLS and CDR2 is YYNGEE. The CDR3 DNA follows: TGTGCCAGCAGCGTGACCTTAGCGGGAGTTCCAGATACGCAGTATTTT. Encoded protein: CASSVTLAGVPDTQYF.

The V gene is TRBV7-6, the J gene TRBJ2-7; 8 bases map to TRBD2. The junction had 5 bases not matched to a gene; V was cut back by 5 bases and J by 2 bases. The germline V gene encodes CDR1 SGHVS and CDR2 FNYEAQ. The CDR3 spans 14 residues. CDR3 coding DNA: TGTGCCAGCAGCCGAGCGGGGGCCCCCTACGAGCAGTACTTC. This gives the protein CASSRAGAPYEQYF.

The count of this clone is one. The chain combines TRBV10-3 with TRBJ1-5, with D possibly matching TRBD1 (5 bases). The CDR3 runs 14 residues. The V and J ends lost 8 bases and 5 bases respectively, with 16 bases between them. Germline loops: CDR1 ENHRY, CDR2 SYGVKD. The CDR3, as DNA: TGTGCCATCTGGTCGGGGGAAGGGGATCAGCCCCAGCATTTT. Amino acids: CAIWSGEGDQPQHF.

CDR3 sequence: CASSPAGGGDTQYF. Written as DNA, the CDR3 is TGTGCCAGCAGCCCCGCAGGCGGAGGAGATACGCAGTATTTT. The V gene is TRBV7-9, the J gene TRBJ2-3; tentatively, D is TRBD2 (5 bases). Germline assignment: CDR1 SEHNR and CDR2 FQNEAQ (reference sequence). V shed 5 bases and J shed 5 bases, with 14 bases lying between them. The CDR3 sequence is 14 residues long.

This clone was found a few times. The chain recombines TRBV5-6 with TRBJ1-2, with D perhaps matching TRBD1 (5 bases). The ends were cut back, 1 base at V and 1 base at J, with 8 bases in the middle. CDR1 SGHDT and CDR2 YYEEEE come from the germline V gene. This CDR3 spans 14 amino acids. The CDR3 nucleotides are TGTGCCAGCAGCTTGCGGGGGTATAACTATGGCTACACCTTC. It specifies CASSLRGYNYGYTF.

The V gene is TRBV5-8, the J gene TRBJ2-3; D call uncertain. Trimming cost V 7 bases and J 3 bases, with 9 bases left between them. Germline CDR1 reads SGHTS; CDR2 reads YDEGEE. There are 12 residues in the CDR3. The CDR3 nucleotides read TGTGCCAGCTCTCCGAGGACAGATACGCAGTATTTT. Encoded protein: CASSPRTDTQYF.

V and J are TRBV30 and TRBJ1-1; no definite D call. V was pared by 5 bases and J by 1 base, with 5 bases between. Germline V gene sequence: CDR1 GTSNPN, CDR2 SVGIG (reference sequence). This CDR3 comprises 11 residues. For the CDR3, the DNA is TGTGCCTGGGAGAGGAACACTGAAGCTTTCTTT. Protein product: CAWERNTEAFF. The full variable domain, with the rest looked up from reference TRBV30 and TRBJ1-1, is SQTIHQWPATLVQPVGSPLSLECTVEGTSNPNLYWYRQAAGRGLQLLFYSVGIGQISSEVPQNLSASRPQDRQFILSSKKLLLSDSGFYLCAWERNTEAFFGQGTRLTVV.